The sequence of this TCR beta chain was determined in a study of T cells in localized non-small cell lung cancer. Study-level points and caveats: T cell clonality was highest in uninvolved adjacent lung, above tumor. Higher adjacent-lung clonality was associated with shorter survival. In adjacent lung appeared a median around 60 of the top 100 tumor clones. Sequencing was restricted to one tumor region; therefore, heterogeneity remains possible.

With respect to this clone: Its antigen is as yet unknown.

Measured with immunoSEQ multiplex PCR; TCRdb has only the in-frame clones, and not every one. Of about 72,000 clones listed, about four fifths are singletons. Germline V gene lookup returns CDR1 SGHDT and CDR2 YYEEEE. The CDR3 is 15 residues long. With 4 bases removed from V and 1 base from J, the gap between germline ends came to 14 bases. This sequence originates from a female donor older than 55 with stage I lung adenocarcinoma. The sample consisted of peripheral blood, taken before any cancer treatment. This sequence joins TRBV5-6 and TRBJ1-1, with a tentative D call TRBD1 (6 bases). The CDR3 reads CASSPSGGANTEAFF. For the CDR3, the DNA is TGTGCCAGCAGCCCTAGCGGGGGGGCGAACACTGAAGCTTTCTTT.